These 21 T cell receptor beta chains came from one sample sequenced in a study of T cells in Graves' hyperthyroidism and ophthalmopathy. TCR beta CDR3 sequences were amplified from RNA transcripts. A set of HTBI primers served as the primers for a first-round RT-PCR of the TCR CDR3. TCRdb recomputed calls from the multiplex PCR reads with MiXCR, one row per CDR3 protein. The sample lists fewer than 850,000 distinct CDR3 sequences; 17% were seen once. Sequenced: blood. The receptors originated from a man aged 50 or older with Graves' hyperthyroidism.

This clonotype was recorded at least ten times. At one end, the junction sequence differs from germline, possibly due to a read error. CDR3 in amino acids: CASSLSRGFNNKQFF. The CDR3 coding sequence is TGTGCCAGCAGCTTATCCAGGGGCTTCAACAATAAGCAGTTCTTC. The chain recombines TRBV11-2 with TRBJ2-1, with D tentatively TRBD1 (6 bases). CDR3 size: 15 residues. Germline V gene sequence: CDR1 SGHAT, CDR2 FQNNGV.

This clonotype showed up just a few times. J is TRBJ2-1 and V is TRBV7-2; 9 bases match TRBD2. Germline CDR1 reads SGHTA; CDR2 reads FQGNSA. Unmatched junction bases numbered 8, after V lost 1 base and J lost 4 bases. This CDR3 has 17 amino acids. DNA of the CDR3: TGTGCCAGCAGCTTAGGGTCTCTAAGCGGGAGGTACAATGAGCAGTTCTTC. This translates into CASSLGSLSGRYNEQFF. Complete variable domain (other parts from reference TRBV7-2 and TRBJ2-1): GAGVSQSPSNKVTEKGKDVELRCDPISGHTALYWYRQSLGQGLEFLIYFQGNSAPDKSGLPSDRFSAERTGGSVSTLTIQRTQQEDSAVYLCASSLGSLSGRYNEQFFGPGTRLTVL.

This clonotype occurred many times. The chain links TRBV11-2 to TRBJ2-1; D call uncertain. The length of the CDR3 is 17 residues. Germline V gene sequence: CDR1 SGHAT, CDR2 FQNNGV. The V end was cut by 2 bases, the J end by 4 bases, with 18 bases between. The CDR3 DNA is TGTGCCAGCAGCTTATCGGCGTGGGTCAAGGGATACAATGAGCAGTTCTTC. This codes for CASSLSAWVKGYNEQFF.

The table lists this clonotype with a few counts. This chain links TRBV7-8 with TRBJ1-3; D remains ambiguous. In germline, CDR1 is SGHVS, CDR2 FQNEAQ. Trimming took off 4 bases at V and 4 bases at J, with 14 bases between the two ends. The length of the CDR3 is 15 residues. This CDR3 reads CASSSLAGIGNTIYF. For the CDR3, the DNA is TGTGCCAGCAGCTCCTTGGCGGGTATCGGAAACACCATATATTTT. The complete variable domain, with remaining parts taken from reference TRBV7-8 and TRBJ1-3, reads GAGVSQSPRYKVAKRGQDVALRCDPISGHVSLFWYQQALGQGPEFLTYFQNEAQLDKSGLPSDRFFAERPEGSVSTLKIQRTQQEDSAVYLCASSSLAGIGNTIYFGEGSWLTVV.

This clonotype was counted between two and nine times. The rearrangement joins TRBV19 to TRBJ1-3, with a weak D call TRBD1 (5 bases). This CDR3 is 17 amino acids long. With 4 bases removed from V and 1 base from J, the gap between germline ends came to 17 bases. Per the germline V gene, CDR1 is LNHDA and CDR2 is SQIVND (reference sequence). As DNA, the CDR3 is TGTGCCAGTAGTAGTCCAATCGAACAGGAGTCTGGAAACACCATATATTTT. This sequence encodes CASSSPIEQESGNTIYF.

This rearrangement joins TRBV19 to TRBJ2-3, with D tentatively TRBD1 (6 bases). V was trimmed by 8 bases and J by 0 bases, leaving 18 bases between them. Germline CDR1 and CDR2: LNHDA and SQIVND (reference sequence). The CDR3 runs 16 residues. CDR3 in DNA: TGTGCCAGTTCTAAGCCAGGGGCTCACAGCACAGATACGCAGTATTTT. Its protein is CASSKPGAHSTDTQYF.

There are many counts of this clonotype. V and J are TRBV27 and TRBJ2-7; D is uncertain. Germline CDR1 is MNHEY and CDR2 is SMNVEV (reference sequence). V was trimmed by 6 bases and J by 0 bases, leaving 21 bases between them. The CDR3 runs 17 residues. The CDR3: CASSSAVQYYSSYEQYF. Here the CDR3 DNA reads TGTGCCAGCAGCTCCGCAGTTCAGTACTATAGCTCCTACGAGCAGTACTTC.

This clonotype was observed many times. This rearrangement joins TRBV28 to TRBJ2-7; 7 positions agree with TRBD2. In germline, CDR1 is MDHEN, CDR2 SYDVKM. The CDR3 runs 14 residues. With 10 bases clipped from V and 3 bases from J, the junction kept 12 bases outside the gene matches. As DNA, the CDR3 is TGTGCCACCGGGGGGAGGAGGGGCCGCTACGAGCAGTACTTC. Its protein is CATGGRRGRYEQYF.

This clonotype has ten or more counts. One end of the junction does not line up with germline, which may come from a read error. V is TRBV28 and J is TRBJ1-1, with D hard to call. Germline CDR1 and CDR2: MDHEN and SYDVKM. This CDR3 spans 12 amino acids. CDR3 nucleotides: TGTGCCAGCAGTTTACTGAACGCTGAAGCTTTCTTT. Protein product: CASSLLNAEAFF.

This clonotype was seen many times. The gene calls are TRBV9 and TRBJ1-1; D might be TRBD1 (5 bases). This CDR3 contains 15 residues. CDR1 and CDR2 (germline): SGDLS, YYNGEE. Trimming left V 2 bases short and J 2 bases short, with 13 bases between. The CDR3 here is CASSVGGGGNTEAFF. CDR3 DNA sequence: TGTGCCAGCAGCGTCGGTGGGGGGGGAAACACTGAAGCTTTCTTT. Full variable domain (outside the CDR3, taken from reference TRBV9 and TRBJ1-1): DSGVTQTPKHLITATGQRVTLRCSPRSGDLSVYWYQQSLDQGLQFLIQYYNGEERAKGNILERFSAQQFPDLHSELNLSSLELGDSALYFCASSVGGGGNTEAFFGQGTRLTVV.

In its sample, this clonotype was seen many times. V gene TRBV12-5 combines with J gene TRBJ2-1; D might be TRBD2 (6 bases). Germline V gene lookup returns CDR1 LGHNT and CDR2 FRNRAP. Trimming stripped 6 bases from V and 5 bases from J, with 17 bases between. The CDR3 contains 15 residues. The CDR3 spells CASGPEASANNEQFF. CDR3 nucleotide sequence: TGTGCTAGTGGACCAGAGGCTAGCGCTAACAATGAGCAGTTCTTC.

In its sample, this clonotype was seen many times. The chain carries TRBV20-1 and TRBJ2-1; 7 positions agree with TRBD2. The CDR3 has 12 residues. CDR1 is DFQATT and CDR2 is SNEGSKA in the germline V gene (reference sequence). Germline trimming cut 6 bases from V and 8 bases from J; bases unmatched to any gene: 7. This chain's CDR3 is CSATRGSHEQFF. The CDR3, as DNA: TGCAGTGCCACGCGGGGGTCCCATGAGCAGTTCTTC.

This clonotype was observed many times. The chain employs TRBV19 and TRBJ2-7; D may be TRBD1 (6 bases). CDR3 length: 13 residues. The germline V gene has CDR1 LNHDA and CDR2 SQIVND (reference sequence). Trimming left V 4 bases short and J 6 bases short, with 13 bases between. CDR3 sequence (DNA): TGTGCCAGTAGTAGCCATACAGGGCGCGAGCAGTACTTC. Protein: CASSSHTGREQYF.

The V call is TRBV7-2, the J call TRBJ1-1; D is undetermined. The V gene's germline CDR1 is SGHTA and CDR2 FQGNSA. The CDR3 has 14 residues. V dropped 1 base and J dropped 4 bases, with 10 bases sitting between them. CDR3: CASSLGAQSTEAFF. The DNA of the CDR3 is TGTGCCAGCAGCTTAGGGGCACAGTCCACTGAAGCTTTCTTT.

This clonotype showed up many times. The chain combines TRBV12-3 or TRBV12-4 with TRBJ2-7; TRBD2 agrees at 13 bases. This CDR3 spans 14 amino acids. The J segment lost 6 bases and the V segment lost 2 bases, leaving 1 base of the junction unmatched. The CDR3 spells CASSLRLAGGEQYF. DNA of the CDR3: TGTGCCAGCAGTTTACGACTAGCGGGAGGCGAGCAGTACTTC.

This clonotype was recorded at least ten times. This chain links TRBV28 with TRBJ1-2; D call uncertain. The CDR3 runs 11 residues. Germline V gene data show CDR1 as MDHEN and CDR2 as SYDVKM. Between the trimmed V and J ends, which lost 3 bases and 6 bases, there was a span of 5 bases. CDR3 sequence reads: CASSFADGYTF. The DNA for the CDR3 is TGTGCCAGCAGTTTCGCGGATGGCTACACCTTC.

The chain links TRBV28 to TRBJ2-7, with TRBD2 matching 9 bases. The CDR3 totals 15 residues. Unmatched junction bases numbered 8, after V lost 3 bases and J lost 5 bases. Per germline, CDR1 MDHEN and CDR2 SYDVKM. The CDR3 DNA sequence: TGTGCCAGCAGTTTTGGCGGGAGGGCGAGGAACGAGCAGTACTTC. Encoded protein: CASSFGGRARNEQYF.

A note on this clonotype: This CDR3 is missing its conserved last phenylalanine or tryptophan, likely due to a read error. The chain carries TRBV2 and TRBJ2-2, with D perhaps TRBD1 (6 bases). The length of the CDR3 is 13 residues. V dropped 3 bases and J dropped 7 bases, with 9 bases sitting between them. Germline CDR1 SNHLY, CDR2 FYNNEI. The DNA for the CDR3 is TGTGCCAGCAGTGAGCAGGGGTACGGGGAGCTGTTTTGT. Translating it yields CASSEQGYGELFC.

This sequence joins TRBV11-2 and TRBJ2-7; D is possibly TRBD1 (6 bases). The V and J ends lost 1 base and 7 bases respectively, with 14 bases between them. The CDR3 loop spans 14 amino acids. The germline CDR1 and CDR2 sequences are SGHAT and FQNNGV. CDR3 sequence (DNA): TGTGCCAGCAGCTTAGGGGACACGAGTACAGAGCAGTACTTC. Amino acids: CASSLGDTSTEQYF.

V gene TRBV20-1 combines with J gene TRBJ2-1; 10 positions agree with TRBD2. The CDR3 extends over 15 amino acids. V dropped 4 bases and J dropped 11; count of bases not matched to a gene: 14. Germline V gene lookup returns CDR1 DFQATT and CDR2 SNEGSKA (reference sequence). CDR3 sequence: CSAISGTSALTKQFF. The CDR3 DNA sequence: TGCAGTGCTATATCCGGGACTAGCGCCCTCACAAAGCAGTTCTTC.

In its sample, this clonotype was seen many times. The rearrangement joins TRBV20-1 to TRBJ2-7; a possible D gene is TRBD2 (5 bases). V lost 6 bases and J 3 bases, leaving 15 bases between the germline ends. The CDR3 runs to 13 residues. Looked up from germline, CDR1 is DFQATT and CDR2 is SNEGSKA (reference sequence). CDR3 in DNA: TGCAGTGCCCCAGCGGAAACCGTCTACGAGCAGTACTTC. Translating gives CSAPAETVYEQYF.